This paragraph reports one T cell receptor (beta chain). The antigen is unknown. These data come from a study of CD8 T cells in Susac syndrome. General study results and limits: TCR sequencing and HLA analysis covered a relatively small number of individuals.

Trimming shortened V by 1 base and J by 9 bases, and 13 bases separated the two germline ends. CDR3 length: 15 residues. The RNA, about 0.5 to 1 ug, was put through reverse transcription using random hexamers. Amplification of TCR beta CDR3 was carried out by immunoSEQ multiplex PCR, which covered 54 Vbeta and 13 Jbeta segments. TCRdb re-called the immunoSEQ multiplex PCR reads through MiXCR, storing one row per CDR3 protein. Among 95,000 to 150,000 distinct CDR3 sequences, less than 95% were seen once, and the ten largest hold just over 0.095%. This chain uses TRBV12-3 or TRBV12-4 with TRBJ1-6, with a weak D call TRBD1 (6 bases). The sample was CD4+ T cells from PBMCs. The origin of this receptor is a human donor in good health. In DNA form, the CDR3 reads TGTGCCAGCAGTTTAGATTCACAGGGCGCTTCACCCCTCCACTTT. Translation: CASSLDSQGASPLHF.